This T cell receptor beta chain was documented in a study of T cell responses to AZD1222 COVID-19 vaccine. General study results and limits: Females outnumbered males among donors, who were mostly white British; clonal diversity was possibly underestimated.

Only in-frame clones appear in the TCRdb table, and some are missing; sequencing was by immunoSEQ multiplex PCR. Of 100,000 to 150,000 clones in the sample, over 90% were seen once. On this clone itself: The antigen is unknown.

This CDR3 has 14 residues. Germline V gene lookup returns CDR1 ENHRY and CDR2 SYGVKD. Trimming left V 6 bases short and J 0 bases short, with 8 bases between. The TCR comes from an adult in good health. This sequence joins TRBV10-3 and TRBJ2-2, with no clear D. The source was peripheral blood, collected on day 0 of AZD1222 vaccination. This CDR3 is CAIRDAANTGELFF. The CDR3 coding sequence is TGTGCCATCAGGGACGCTGCGAACACCGGGGAGCTGTTTTTT.